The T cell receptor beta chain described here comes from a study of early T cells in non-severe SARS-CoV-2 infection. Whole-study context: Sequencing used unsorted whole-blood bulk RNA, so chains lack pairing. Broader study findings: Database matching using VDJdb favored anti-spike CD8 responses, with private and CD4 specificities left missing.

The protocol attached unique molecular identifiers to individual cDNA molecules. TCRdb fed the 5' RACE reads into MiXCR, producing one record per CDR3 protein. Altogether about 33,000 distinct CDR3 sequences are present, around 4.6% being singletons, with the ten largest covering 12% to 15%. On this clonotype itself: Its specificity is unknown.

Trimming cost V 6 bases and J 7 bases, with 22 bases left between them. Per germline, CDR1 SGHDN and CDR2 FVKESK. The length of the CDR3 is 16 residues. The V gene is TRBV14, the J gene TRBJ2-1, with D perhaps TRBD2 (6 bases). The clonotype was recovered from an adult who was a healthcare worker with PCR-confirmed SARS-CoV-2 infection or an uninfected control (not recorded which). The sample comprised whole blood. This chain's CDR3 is CASRTPGLIRRNEQFF. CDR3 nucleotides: TGTGCCAGCAGAACACCGGGACTCATAAGAAGAAATGAGCAGTTCTTC.